This section outlines one TCR beta chain sequence together with its context. Its antigen is not yet known. The input lacks base qualities; no much larger clone sits a single base away. The collaborating institutions used their own protocols to collect whole blood in K2EDTA tubes. For TCRbeta analysis, collaborator samples were shipped as frozen whole blood, as isolated PBMCs, or as DNA extracted from either sample type. The sample comes from a study of blood T cell repertoires in COVID-19 (dated by TCRdb to the early 2020s). For the wider study: Collaborator samples came from the United States, Italy and Spain and covered acute and convalescent phases of COVID-19. A freely available public database, intended as a resource for researchers studying the immune response to SARS-CoV-2, is where the repertoires were released. HLA class I and class II types, where available, came from metadata supplied by the sample provider rather than from assay-based typing. Samples were obtained from the ongoing ImmuneRACE study (first 160 participants) and from over 1,000 subjects provided by 6 global collaborators. Subjects who had been exposed to COVID-19, were actively infected with it, or had recovered from it provided the deeply sampled blood TCRbeta repertoires that made up the dataset. A de-identified subject ID, COVID-19 status, age in years and sex were almost always included in the sample metadata. The prospective study material was composed of cDNA or gDNA derived from T cells, B-cell-depleted T cells, or PBMCs.

The immunoSEQ Assay, a bias-controlled multiplex PCR, was used to amplify TCRbeta CDR3 regions from genomic DNA. The authors' analysis ran thus. The number of nucleated cells in each sample was estimated by amplification of reference gene primers within the assay. Sequence reads were collapsed and filtered to measure the absolute abundance of every unique TCRbeta CDR3 rearrangement. For each sample, productive Simpson clonality was calculated as the square root of Simpson's diversity index across productive rearrangements. In its TCRdb copy, this immuneACCESS table keeps in-frame sequences only and misses some clones. Where compared with another copy, unresolved V genes explain less than half of these, and the others have no known cause. V and J calls and clone size are those listed in that table; D and trimming were worked out from the DNA. In this sample the table shows under 150,000 clones, around four fifths of which occur a single time. The ten biggest clones cover about 3% of the sample.

The CDR3 holds 16 amino acids from the cysteine to the phenylalanine. Kept here is only the CDR3 DNA, which spans 48 bases and is read in frame from base 1. For CDR1 and CDR2, the germline V gene (reference sequence) lists GTSNPN and SVGIG. Trimmed from V: 5 bases; trimmed from J: 4 bases; junction bases lacking a gene match: 11. On the study overall, not on this receptor specifically: The amount of clinical and demographic metadata varied by source and participant and was provided uncurated.

This receptor was obtained from a woman aged 40 to 50 with active or convalescent COVID-19. The sequenced sample consisted of peripheral blood. The sequence links TRBV30 to TRBJ2-6; TRBD2 lines up with 7 middle nucleotides. CDR3 sequence: CAWEGLAVLGANVLTF. The nucleotide sequence reads TGTGCCTGGGAGGGGCTAGCGGTTCTGGGGGCCAACGTCCTGACTTTC.